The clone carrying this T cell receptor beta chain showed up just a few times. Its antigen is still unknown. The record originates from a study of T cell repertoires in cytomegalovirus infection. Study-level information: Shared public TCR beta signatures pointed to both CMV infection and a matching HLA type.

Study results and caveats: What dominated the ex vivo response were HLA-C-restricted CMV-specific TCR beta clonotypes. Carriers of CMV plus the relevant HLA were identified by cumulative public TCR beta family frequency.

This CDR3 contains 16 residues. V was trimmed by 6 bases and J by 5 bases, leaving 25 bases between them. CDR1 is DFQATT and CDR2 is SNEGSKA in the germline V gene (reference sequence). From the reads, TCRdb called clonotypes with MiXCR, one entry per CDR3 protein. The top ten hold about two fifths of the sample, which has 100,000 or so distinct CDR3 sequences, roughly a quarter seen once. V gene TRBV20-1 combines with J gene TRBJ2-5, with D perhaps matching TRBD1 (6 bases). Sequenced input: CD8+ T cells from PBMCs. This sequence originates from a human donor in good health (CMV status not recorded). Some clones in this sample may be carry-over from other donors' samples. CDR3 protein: CSATHKKDRRRETQYF. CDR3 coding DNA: TGCAGTGCCACTCATAAAAAGGACAGACGGAGGGAGACCCAGTACTTC.